At least ten counts were recorded for the clone carrying this TCR beta chain. The antigen is not known. The junction differs from germline at one of its ends, possibly a read error. Germline V gene data show CDR1 as SSHAT and CDR2 as FNYEAQ (reference sequence). CDR3 size: 15 residues. The data belong to a study of T cell repertoires in cytomegalovirus infection. Across the study: It can be stated that public TCR beta signatures indicated CMV infection as well as a matching HLA type.

Overall study results and limits: Identification of carriers of CMV plus the relevant HLA was achieved through cumulative public TCR beta family frequency. Clonotypes of TCR beta that were HLA-C-restricted and CMV-specific dominated the ex vivo response.

TCRdb re-analysed the reads in MiXCR, keeping a single row per CDR3 protein. The sample shows over 100,000 distinct CDR3 sequences, roughly a tenth of them seen only once. This TCR derives from a human donor in good health (CMV status not recorded). Some clones in this sample may be carry-over from other donors' samples. The chain couples TRBV7-7 to TRBJ2-5; D perhaps matches TRBD1 (6 bases). Sequencing input: PBMCs, sequenced either directly or after in vitro stimulation (not recorded which). CDR3 amino acids: CASSFLNNREETQYF. In nucleotides, the CDR3 is TGTGCTAGCAGCTTTCTGAATAACAGGGAAGAGACCCAGTACTTC.